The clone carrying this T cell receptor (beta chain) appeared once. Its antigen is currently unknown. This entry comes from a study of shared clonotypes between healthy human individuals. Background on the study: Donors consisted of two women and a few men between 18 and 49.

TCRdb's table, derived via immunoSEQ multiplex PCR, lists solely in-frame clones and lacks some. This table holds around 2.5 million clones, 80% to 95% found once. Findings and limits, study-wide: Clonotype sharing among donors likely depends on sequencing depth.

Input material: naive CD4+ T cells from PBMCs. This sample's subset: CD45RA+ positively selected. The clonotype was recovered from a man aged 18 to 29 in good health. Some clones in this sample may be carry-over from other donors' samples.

CDR3 coding DNA: TGTGCCAGCAGCTTGGCAGCCAGCCGCTCCTACGAGCAGTACTTC. This codes for CASSLAASRSYEQYF. The gene calls are TRBV5-4 and TRBJ2-7; D gene ambiguous. The CDR3 totals 15 residues. V was trimmed by 0 bases and J by 0 bases, leaving 10 bases between them. Per germline, CDR1 SGHNT and CDR2 YYREEE (reference sequence).